The 12 T cell receptor beta chains below all came from one sample that was sequenced in a study of blood T cell repertoires in COVID-19. Measured with immunoSEQ multiplex PCR; TCRdb has only the in-frame clones, and not every one. The sample shows around 33,000 clones, about 90% of them seen only once. Specimen: peripheral blood. The receptor source for this set is a man older than 75 with acute or convalescent COVID-19.

The chain couples TRBV27 to TRBJ2-1; a weak D match, TRBD2 (6 bases). Germline V gene lookup returns CDR1 MNHEY and CDR2 SMNVEV (reference sequence). The CDR3 is 14 residues long. The ends were cut back, 6 bases at V and 8 bases at J, with 17 bases in the middle. CDR3 in DNA: TGTGCCAGCAGCCCCGGGACTCGCAGGGATGAGCAGTTCTTC. This sequence encodes CASSPGTRRDEQFF.

This clone has just a few counts. The chain uses TRBV6-5 and TRBJ1-2, with a weak D call TRBD1 (5 bases). The CDR3 extends over 13 amino acids. Germline assignment: CDR1 MNHEY and CDR2 SVGAGI. Trimming cost V 5 bases and J 6 bases, with 13 bases left between them. CDR3 coding DNA: TGTGCCAGCAGTAGAGAAGACAGCCATGGCTACACCTTC. Encoded protein: CASSREDSHGYTF.

V usage is TRBV2 and J usage is TRBJ2-1; no clear D gene. Trimming took off 11 bases at V and 0 bases at J, with 14 bases between the two ends. The CDR3 consists of 14 residues. Germline lookup yields CDR1 SNHLY and CDR2 FYNNEI. As DNA, the CDR3 is TGTGCCCACAACAAAGGAGCCTCCTACAATGAGCAGTTCTTC. Its protein is CAHNKGASYNEQFF.

The chain employs TRBV12-3 or TRBV12-4 and TRBJ1-1; TRBD1 might be the D (5 bases). The germline V and J ends were trimmed by 3 bases and 3 bases, with 8 bases remaining between them. The length of the CDR3 is 13 residues. The CDR3 sequence: CASSFVRDTEAFF. The CDR3 bases are TGTGCCAGCAGTTTTGTCAGGGACACTGAAGCTTTCTTT.

This chain connects TRBV5-8 to TRBJ2-1; D possibly corresponds to TRBD1 (5 bases). CDR3 length: 14 residues. Trimming removed 0 bases at V and 3 bases at J, with 7 bases between. Per germline, CDR1 SGHTS and CDR2 YDEGEE. The CDR3 DNA reads TGTGCCAGCAGCTTGGTTGGACACTACAATGAGCAGTTCTTC. Translated, it gives CASSLVGHYNEQFF. Together with reference TRBV5-8 and TRBJ2-1, the CDR3 gives the full variable domain: EAGVTQSPTHLIKTRGQQATLRCSPISGHTSVYWYQQALGLGLQFLLWYDEGEERNRGNFPPRFSGRQFPNYSSELNVNALELEDSALYLCASSLVGHYNEQFFGPGTRLTVL.

The rearrangement uses TRBV5-4 and TRBJ1-2, with a tentative D call TRBD1 (6 bases). The CDR3 is 15 residues long. With 3 bases removed from V and 0 bases from J, the gap between germline ends came to 12 bases. Germline values: CDR1 SGHNT, CDR2 YYREEE (reference sequence). This CDR3 reads CASSSSGEANYGYTF. The CDR3 nucleotides read TGTGCCAGCAGCTCTTCAGGGGAAGCTAACTATGGCTACACCTTC.

The J gene is TRBJ1-4, the V gene TRBV7-9, with TRBD1 matching over 9 bases. J was trimmed by 1 base and V by 5 bases; bases with no gene match: 5. The CDR3 runs 16 residues. Germline V gene data show CDR1 as SEHNR and CDR2 as FQNEAQ (reference sequence). CDR3 loop: CASSPRTGETNEKLFF. For the CDR3, the DNA is TGTGCCAGCAGCCCGAGGACAGGGGAAACTAATGAAAAACTGTTTTTT.

The chain uses TRBV11-2 and TRBJ2-1, with 9 bases matching TRBD2. The CDR3 is made up of 15 amino acids. Germline V gives CDR1 SGHAT, CDR2 FQNNGV. The trim removed 5 bases at V and 5 bases at J, leaving 7 bases unmatched. This chain's CDR3 is CASSGWRGGHNEQFF. CDR3 sequence (DNA): TGTGCCAGCAGCGGTTGGCGGGGGGGTCACAATGAGCAGTTCTTC. The full variable domain, its missing parts supplied by reference TRBV11-2 and TRBJ2-1, is EAGVAQSPRYKIIEKRQSVAFWCNPISGHATLYWYQQILGQGPKLLIQFQNNGVVDDSQLPKDRFSAERLKGVDSTLKIQPAKLEDSAVYLCASSGWRGGHNEQFFGPGTRLTVL.

V usage is TRBV7-2 and J usage is TRBJ1-6, with D possibly matching TRBD1 (5 bases). Germline V gene data show CDR1 as SGHTA and CDR2 as FQGNSA. Trimming took 5 bases from V and 0 from J, leaving 17 bases between them. This CDR3 spans 18 amino acids. CDR3 sequence (DNA): TGTGCCAGCAGCCAAGAGCAGCGGGGCAGCTCCTATAATTCACCCCTCCACTTT. Translation gives CASSQEQRGSSYNSPLHF.

J is TRBJ1-2 and V is TRBV2; D is uncertain. Germline V gene data show CDR1 as SNHLY and CDR2 as FYNNEI. With 1 base removed from V and 7 bases from J, the gap between germline ends came to 13 bases. The CDR3 has 14 amino acids. CDR3 region: CASSEGPGIAGYTF. DNA of the CDR3: TGTGCCAGCAGTGAAGGACCGGGAATCGCTGGCTACACCTTC.

The rearrangement uses TRBV5-1 and TRBJ1-2; 9 bases align to TRBD1. Germline CDR1 and CDR2: SGHRS and YFSETQ. Unmatched junction bases numbered 6, after V lost 6 bases and J lost 9 bases. This CDR3 is 12 amino acids long. CDR3: CASTRTGESYTF. Written as DNA, the CDR3 is TGCGCCAGCACCCGGACAGGGGAGAGCTACACCTTC.

CDR3 in amino acids: CASSQDLEQGSYNEQFF. The CDR3 nucleotides read TGTGCCAGCAGCCAAGATCTCGAGCAGGGCTCCTACAATGAGCAGTTCTTC. The chain joins TRBV3-1 (or the pseudogene TRBV3-2) to TRBJ2-1; TRBD1 might be the D (5 bases). Per germline, CDR1 LGHDT and CDR2 YNNKEL (reference sequence). The CDR3 is 17 amino acids. Trimming shortened V by 0 bases and J by 0 bases, and 12 bases separated the two germline ends.